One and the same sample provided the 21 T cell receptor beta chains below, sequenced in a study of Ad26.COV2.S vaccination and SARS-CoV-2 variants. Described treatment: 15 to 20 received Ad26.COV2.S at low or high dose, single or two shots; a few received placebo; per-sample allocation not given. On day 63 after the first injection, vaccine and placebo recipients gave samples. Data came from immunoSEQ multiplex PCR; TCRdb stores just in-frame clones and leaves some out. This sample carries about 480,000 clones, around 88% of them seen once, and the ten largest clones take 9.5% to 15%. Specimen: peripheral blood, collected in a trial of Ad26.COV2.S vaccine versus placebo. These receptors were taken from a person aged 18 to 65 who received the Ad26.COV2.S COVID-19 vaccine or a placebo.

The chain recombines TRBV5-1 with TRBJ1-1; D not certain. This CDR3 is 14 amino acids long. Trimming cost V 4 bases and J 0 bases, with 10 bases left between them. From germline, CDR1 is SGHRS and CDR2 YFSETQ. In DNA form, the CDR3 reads TGCGCCAGCAGCGGCGTTGGGATGAACACTGAAGCTTTCTTT. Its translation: CASSGVGMNTEAFF.

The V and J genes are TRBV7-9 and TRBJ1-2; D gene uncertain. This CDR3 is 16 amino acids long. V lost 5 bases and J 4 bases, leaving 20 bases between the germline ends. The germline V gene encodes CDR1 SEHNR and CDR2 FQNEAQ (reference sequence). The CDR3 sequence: CASSLLESTEVYGYTF. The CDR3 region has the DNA TGTGCCAGCAGCCTCCTTGAGTCGACGGAGGTCTATGGCTACACCTTC.

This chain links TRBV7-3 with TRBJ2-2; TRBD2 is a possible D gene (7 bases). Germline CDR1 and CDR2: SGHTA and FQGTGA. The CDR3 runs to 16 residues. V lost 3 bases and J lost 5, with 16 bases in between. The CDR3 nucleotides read TGTGCCAGCAGCTTTGCGGGGGCAGCCAAAACCGGGGAGCTGTTTTTT. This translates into CASSFAGAAKTGELFF.

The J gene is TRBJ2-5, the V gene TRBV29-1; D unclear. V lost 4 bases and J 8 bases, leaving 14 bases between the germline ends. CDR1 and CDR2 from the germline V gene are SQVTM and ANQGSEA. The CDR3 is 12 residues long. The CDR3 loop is CSVGIGFRTQYF. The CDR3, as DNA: TGCAGCGTTGGGATCGGCTTTCGTACCCAGTACTTC.

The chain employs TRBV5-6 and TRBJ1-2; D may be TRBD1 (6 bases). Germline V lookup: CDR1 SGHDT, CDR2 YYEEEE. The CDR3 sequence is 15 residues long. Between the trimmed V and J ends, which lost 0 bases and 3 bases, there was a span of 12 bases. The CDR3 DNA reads TGTGCCAGCAGCTTGGCTGGGGGCGTTGACTATGGCTACACCTTC. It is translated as CASSLAGGVDYGYTF.

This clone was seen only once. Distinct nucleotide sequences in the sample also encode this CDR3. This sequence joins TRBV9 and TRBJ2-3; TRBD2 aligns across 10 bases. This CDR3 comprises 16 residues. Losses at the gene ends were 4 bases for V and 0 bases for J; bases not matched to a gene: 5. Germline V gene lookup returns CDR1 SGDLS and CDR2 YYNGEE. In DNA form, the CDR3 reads TGTGCCAGCAGCCCCGTAGCGGGAGGAAGCACAGATACGCAGTATTTT. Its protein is CASSPVAGGSTDTQYF.

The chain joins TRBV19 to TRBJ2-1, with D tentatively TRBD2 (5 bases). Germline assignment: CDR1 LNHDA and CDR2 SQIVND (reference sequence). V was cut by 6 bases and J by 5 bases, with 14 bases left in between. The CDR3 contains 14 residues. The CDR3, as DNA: TGTGCCAGTAGGCCGGGAACCCCTCACAATGAGCAGTTCTTC. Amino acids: CASRPGTPHNEQFF.

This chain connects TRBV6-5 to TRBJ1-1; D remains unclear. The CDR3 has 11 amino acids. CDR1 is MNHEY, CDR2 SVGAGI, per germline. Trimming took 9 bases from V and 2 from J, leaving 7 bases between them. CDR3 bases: TGTGCCAGTATAGGAAACACTGAAGCTTTCTTT. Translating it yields CASIGNTEAFF.

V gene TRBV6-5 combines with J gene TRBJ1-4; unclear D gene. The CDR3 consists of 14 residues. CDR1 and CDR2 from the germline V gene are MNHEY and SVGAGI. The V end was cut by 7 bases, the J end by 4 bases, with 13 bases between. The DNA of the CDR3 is TGTGCCAGCAAACGACACGGAAATAATGAAAAACTGTTTTTT. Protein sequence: CASKRHGNNEKLFF.

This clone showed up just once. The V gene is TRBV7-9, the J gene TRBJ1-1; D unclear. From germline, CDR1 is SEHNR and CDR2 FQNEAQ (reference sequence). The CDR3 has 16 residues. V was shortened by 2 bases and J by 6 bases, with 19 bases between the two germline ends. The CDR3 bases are TGTGCCAGCAGCTTATATATCGGCTTAGGGAGAGCTGAAGCTTTCTTT. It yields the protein CASSLYIGLGRAEAFF.

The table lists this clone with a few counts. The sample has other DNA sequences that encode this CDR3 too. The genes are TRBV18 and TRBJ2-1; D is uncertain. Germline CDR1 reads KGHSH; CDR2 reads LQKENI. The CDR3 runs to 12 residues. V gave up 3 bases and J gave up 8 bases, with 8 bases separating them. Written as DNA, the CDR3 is TGTGCCAGCTCACCCCTCTTGGATGAGCAGTTCTTC. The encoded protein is CASSPLLDEQFF.

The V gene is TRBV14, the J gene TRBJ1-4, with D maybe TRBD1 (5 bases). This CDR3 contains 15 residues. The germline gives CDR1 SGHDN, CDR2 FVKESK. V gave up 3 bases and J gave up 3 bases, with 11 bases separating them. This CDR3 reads CASSQEGLPNEKLFF. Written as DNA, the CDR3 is TGTGCCAGCAGCCAGGAGGGGCTTCCTAATGAAAAACTGTTTTTT.

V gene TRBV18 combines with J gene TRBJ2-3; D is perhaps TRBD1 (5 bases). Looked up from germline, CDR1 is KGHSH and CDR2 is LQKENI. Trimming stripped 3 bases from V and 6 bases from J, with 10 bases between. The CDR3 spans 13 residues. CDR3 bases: TGTGCCAGCTCACCGGCAGGGATCGATACGCAGTATTTT. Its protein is CASSPAGIDTQYF.

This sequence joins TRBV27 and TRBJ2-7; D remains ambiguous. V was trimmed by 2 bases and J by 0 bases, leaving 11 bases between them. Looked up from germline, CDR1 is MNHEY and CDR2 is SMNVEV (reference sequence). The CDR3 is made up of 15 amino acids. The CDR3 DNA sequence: TGTGCCAGCAGTTTAACAGCCTCACGCTCCTACGAGCAGTACTTC. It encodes CASSLTASRSYEQYF.

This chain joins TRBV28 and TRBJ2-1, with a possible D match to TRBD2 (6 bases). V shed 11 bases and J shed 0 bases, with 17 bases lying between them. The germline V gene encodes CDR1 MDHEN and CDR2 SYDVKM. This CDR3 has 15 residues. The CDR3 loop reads CAATGTLGSYNEQFF. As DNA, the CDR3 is TGTGCCGCGACGGGGACTTTGGGCTCCTACAATGAGCAGTTCTTC.

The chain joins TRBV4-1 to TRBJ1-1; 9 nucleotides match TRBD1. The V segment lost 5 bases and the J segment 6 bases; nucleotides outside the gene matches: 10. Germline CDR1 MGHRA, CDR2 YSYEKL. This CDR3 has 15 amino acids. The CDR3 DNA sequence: TGCGCCAGCAGCTTAAGCCGGGACAGGGCTTCTGAAGCTTTCTTT. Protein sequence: CASSLSRDRASEAFF.

The DNA for the CDR3 is TGTGCCAGCGGACTTGTGGGAGGCCTCACGGAGCAGTTCTTC. Translating it yields CASGLVGGLTEQFF. The rearrangement links TRBV28 to TRBJ2-1; TRBD2 is a possible D gene (6 bases). The length of the CDR3 is 14 residues. Germline-derived CDR1 and CDR2 are MDHEN and SYDVKM. V lost 8 bases, J lost 10 bases, and 21 bases lay in between.

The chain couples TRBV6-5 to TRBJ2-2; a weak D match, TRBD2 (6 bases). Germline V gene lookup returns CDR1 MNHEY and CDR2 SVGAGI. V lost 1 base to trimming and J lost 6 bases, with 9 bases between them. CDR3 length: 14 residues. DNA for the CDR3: TGTGCCAGCAGTTACTTCGGGGGAGCCGGGGAGCTGTTTTTT. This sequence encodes CASSYFGGAGELFF.

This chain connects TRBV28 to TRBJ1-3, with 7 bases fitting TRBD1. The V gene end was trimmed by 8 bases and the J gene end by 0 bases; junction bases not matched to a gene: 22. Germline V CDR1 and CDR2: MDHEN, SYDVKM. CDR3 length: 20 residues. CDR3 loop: CASVSTFWDRTFNSGNTIYF. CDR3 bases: TGTGCCAGCGTATCAACGTTTTGGGACAGAACCTTCAACTCTGGAAACACCATATATTTT.

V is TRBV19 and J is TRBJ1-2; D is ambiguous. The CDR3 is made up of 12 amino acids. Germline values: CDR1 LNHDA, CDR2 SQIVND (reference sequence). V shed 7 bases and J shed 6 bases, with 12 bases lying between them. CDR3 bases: TGTGCCAGTAAGGAGCCAGCCAATGGCTACACCTTC. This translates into CASKEPANGYTF.

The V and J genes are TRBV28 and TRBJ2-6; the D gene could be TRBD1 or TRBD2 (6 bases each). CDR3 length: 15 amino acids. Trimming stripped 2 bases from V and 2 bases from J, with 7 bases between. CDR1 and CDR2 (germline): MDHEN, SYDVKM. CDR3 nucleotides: TGTGCCAGCAGTTTACGGGGGCCTGGGGCCAACGTCCTGACTTTC. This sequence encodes CASSLRGPGANVLTF.